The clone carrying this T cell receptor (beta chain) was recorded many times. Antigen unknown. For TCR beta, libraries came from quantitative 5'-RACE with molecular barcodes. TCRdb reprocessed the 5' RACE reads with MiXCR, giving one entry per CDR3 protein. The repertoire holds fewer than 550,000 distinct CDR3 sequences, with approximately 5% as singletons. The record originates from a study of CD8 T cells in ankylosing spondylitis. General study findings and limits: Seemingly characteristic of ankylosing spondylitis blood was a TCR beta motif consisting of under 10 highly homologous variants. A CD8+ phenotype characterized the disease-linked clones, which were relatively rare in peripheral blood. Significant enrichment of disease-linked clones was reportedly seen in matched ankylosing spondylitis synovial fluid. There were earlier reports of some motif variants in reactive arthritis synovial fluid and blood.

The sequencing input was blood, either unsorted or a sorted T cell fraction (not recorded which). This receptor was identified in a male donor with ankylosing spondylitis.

CDR3 sequence (DNA): TGCGCCAGCAGCTTTGAGGGGGAGACCCAGTACTTC. Protein sequence: CASSFEGETQYF. The rearrangement uses TRBV5-1 and TRBJ2-5; D assignment may be TRBD1 or TRBD2 (5 bases each). V gave up 2 bases and J gave up 5 bases, with 7 bases separating them. Looked up from germline, CDR1 is SGHRS and CDR2 is YFSETQ. The CDR3 sequence is 12 residues long.